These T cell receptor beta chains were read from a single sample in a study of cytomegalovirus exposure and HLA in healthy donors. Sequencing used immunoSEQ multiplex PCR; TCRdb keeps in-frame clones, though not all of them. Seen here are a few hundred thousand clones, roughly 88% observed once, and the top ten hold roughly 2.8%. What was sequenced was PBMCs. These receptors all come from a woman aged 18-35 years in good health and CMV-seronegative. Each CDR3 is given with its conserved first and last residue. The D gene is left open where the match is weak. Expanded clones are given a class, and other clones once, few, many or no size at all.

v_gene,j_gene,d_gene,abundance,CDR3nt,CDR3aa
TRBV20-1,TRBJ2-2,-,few,TGCCAAACCGGGGAGCTGTTTTTT,CQTGELFF
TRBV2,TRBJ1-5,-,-,TGTGCCAGCAGTGACCCGCGGGGGCAGCCCCAGCATTTT,CASSDPRGQPQHF
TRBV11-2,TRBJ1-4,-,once,TGTGCCAGCAGCTTAAGACGTAGCTATGAAAAACTGTTTTTT,CASSLRRSYEKLFF
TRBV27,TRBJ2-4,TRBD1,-,TGTGCCAGCAGTTCAGGACAGGGAAGGTCGGAGGTCATTCAGTACTTC,CASSSGQGRSEVIQYF
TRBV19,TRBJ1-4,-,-,TGTGCCAGTACCCCCAGCAGGGTGGAGGAAAAACTGTTTTTT,CASTPSRVEEKLFF
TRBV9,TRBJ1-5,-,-,TGTGCCAGCAGTGCGACCGCAGGGTTCGGTCAGCCCCAGCATTTT,CASSATAGFGQPQHF
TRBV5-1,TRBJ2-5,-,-,TGCGCCAGCAGCTTGGCTGAATCGGGGTACCAAGAGACCCAGTACTTC,CASSLAESGYQETQYF
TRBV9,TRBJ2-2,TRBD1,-,TGTGCCAGCAGCCCTCAGACAGGGTTGGGCACCGGGGAGCTGTTTTTT,CASSPQTGLGTGELFF
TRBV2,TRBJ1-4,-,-,TGTGCCAGCATGGAGGGTGAAAAACTGTTTTTT,CASMEGEKLFF
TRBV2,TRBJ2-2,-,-,TGTGCCAGCAACAGGGAACCCAACACCGGGGAGCTGTTTTTT,CASNREPNTGELFF
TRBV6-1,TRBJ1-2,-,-,TGTGCCAGCAGCCTCGAAGCGACGGGCTACACCTTC,CASSLEATGYTF
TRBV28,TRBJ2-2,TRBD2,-,TGTGCCAGCAGTTTTTCGGCGGGAGGGCCGCGCACCGGGGAGCTGTTTTTT,CASSFSAGGPRTGELFF
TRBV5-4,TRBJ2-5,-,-,TGTGCCAGCAGCCAGGGACTCGAAGAGACCCAGTACTTC,CASSQGLEETQYF
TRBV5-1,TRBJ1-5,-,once,TGCGCCAGCAGCTTGGGAACAGTGAATCAGCCCCAGCATTTT,CASSLGTVNQPQHF